The clone carrying this T cell receptor beta chain was seen more than once but under ten times. Its target is not known. The PCR was carried out with 60 Vbeta primers and 13 Jbeta primers. TCRdb's table, derived via immunoSEQ multiplex PCR, lists solely in-frame clones and lacks some. This sample has about 160,000 clones, with around four fifths found just once. The data originate from a study of cytomegalovirus exposure and HLA in healthy donors. Study-wide points: With later analysis, a missense DCLRE1C variant became linked to TCR beta V- and J-gene trimming.

The CDR3 runs to 11 residues. CDR1 and CDR2 (germline): DFQATT, SNEGSKA (reference sequence). J was trimmed by 9 bases and V by 6 bases; bases with no gene match: 5. The sequence was obtained from a male donor in good health and CMV-seronegative. The sample consisted of PBMCs. The chain combines TRBV20-1 with TRBJ2-3; TRBD1 agrees at 8 bases. The CDR3 nucleotides are TGCAGTGCCGTTGGACAGGGAACGCAGTATTTT. Translated, it gives CSAVGQGTQYF.